One and the same sample provided the 2 T cell receptor beta chains below, sequenced in a study of PD-L1 blockade in urothelial cancer. Assay used: immunoSEQ multiplex PCR; TCRdb lists only in-frame clones, some missing. The sample includes approximately 120,000 clones, more than 75% of them seen just once. As for time point: peripheral blood 6 weeks after treatment start. The sample was PBMCs, taken around atezolizumab (anti-PD-L1) treatment. All receptors come from a man aged 50-60 years with urothelial cancer.

V and J are TRBV19 and TRBJ1-1, with D maybe TRBD1 (5 bases). V lost 1 base, J lost 1 base, and 10 bases lay in between. CDR1 and CDR2 from the germline V gene are LNHDA and SQIVND (reference sequence). The CDR3 loop spans 15 amino acids. The CDR3: CASSIVAGQNTEAFF. The CDR3 region has the DNA TGTGCCAGTAGTATAGTGGCAGGACAGAACACTGAAGCTTTCTTT.

The V and J genes are TRBV5-1 and TRBJ2-2; TRBD1 might be the D (5 bases). The CDR3 covers 14 residues. Trimming stripped 4 bases from V and 6 bases from J, with 13 bases between. Germline lookup yields CDR1 SGHRS and CDR2 YFSETQ. CDR3 DNA sequence: TGCGCCAGCAGCCCCCCGCCAGGGCCCGGGGAGCTGTTTTTT. The encoded protein is CASSPPPGPGELFF.